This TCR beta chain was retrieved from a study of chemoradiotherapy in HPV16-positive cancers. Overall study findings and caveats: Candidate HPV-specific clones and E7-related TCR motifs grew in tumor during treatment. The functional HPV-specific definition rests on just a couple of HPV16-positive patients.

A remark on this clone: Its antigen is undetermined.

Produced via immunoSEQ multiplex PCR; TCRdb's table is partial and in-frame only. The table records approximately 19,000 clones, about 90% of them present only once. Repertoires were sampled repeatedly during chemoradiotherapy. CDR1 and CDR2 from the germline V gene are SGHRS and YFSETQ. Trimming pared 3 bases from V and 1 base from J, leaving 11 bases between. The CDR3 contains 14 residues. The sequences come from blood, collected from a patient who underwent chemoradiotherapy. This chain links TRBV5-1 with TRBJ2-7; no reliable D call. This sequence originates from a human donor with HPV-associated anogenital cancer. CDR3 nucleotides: TGCGCCAGCAGCTCTCAGGTGACATCCTACGAGCAGTACTTC. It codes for CASSSQVTSYEQYF.